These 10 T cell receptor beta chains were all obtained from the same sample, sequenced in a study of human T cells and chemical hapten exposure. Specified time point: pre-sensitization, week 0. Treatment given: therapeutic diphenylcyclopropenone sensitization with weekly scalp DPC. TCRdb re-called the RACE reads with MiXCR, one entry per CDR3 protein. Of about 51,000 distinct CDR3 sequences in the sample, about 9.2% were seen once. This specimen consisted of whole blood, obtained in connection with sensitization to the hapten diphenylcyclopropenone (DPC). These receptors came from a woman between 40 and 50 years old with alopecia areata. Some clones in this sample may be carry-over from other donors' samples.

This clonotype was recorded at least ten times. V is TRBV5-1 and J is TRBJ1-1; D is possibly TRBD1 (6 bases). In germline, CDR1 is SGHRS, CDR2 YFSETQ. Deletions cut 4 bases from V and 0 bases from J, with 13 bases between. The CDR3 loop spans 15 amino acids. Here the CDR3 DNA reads TGCGCCAGCAGCAGGGGACGGGACATGAACACTGAAGCTTTCTTT. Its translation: CASSRGRDMNTEAFF.

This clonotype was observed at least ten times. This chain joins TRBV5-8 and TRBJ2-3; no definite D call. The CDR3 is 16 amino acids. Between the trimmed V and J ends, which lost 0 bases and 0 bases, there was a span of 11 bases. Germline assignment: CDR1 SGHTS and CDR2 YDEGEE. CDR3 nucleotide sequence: TGTGCCAGCAGCTTGGAAAGGGTGGAGAGCACAGATACGCAGTATTTT. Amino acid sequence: CASSLERVESTDTQYF.

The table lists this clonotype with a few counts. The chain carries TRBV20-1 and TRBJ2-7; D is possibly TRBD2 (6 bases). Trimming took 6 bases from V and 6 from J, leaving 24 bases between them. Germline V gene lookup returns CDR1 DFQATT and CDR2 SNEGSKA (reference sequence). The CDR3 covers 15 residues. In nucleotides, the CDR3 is TGCAGTGCCGAGGGAGCGGGCGGACTCCCCTTCGAGCAGTACTTC. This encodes CSAEGAGGLPFEQYF.

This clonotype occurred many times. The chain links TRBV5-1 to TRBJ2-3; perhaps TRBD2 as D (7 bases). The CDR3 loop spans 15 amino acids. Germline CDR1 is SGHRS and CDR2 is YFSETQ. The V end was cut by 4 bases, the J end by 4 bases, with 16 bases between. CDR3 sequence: CASSRRGGGADTQYF. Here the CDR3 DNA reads TGCGCCAGCAGCCGCCGGGGCGGGGGCGCAGATACGCAGTATTTT.

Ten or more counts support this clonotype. DNA of the CDR3: TGCGCCAGCAGCTTGGAGACAGGGGGCAACATTCAGTACTTC. It is translated as CASSLETGGNIQYF. The chain is built from TRBV5-1 and TRBJ2-4; 10 positions agree with TRBD1. The CDR3 runs 14 residues. Germline V lookup: CDR1 SGHRS, CDR2 YFSETQ. V lost 0 bases and J lost 7; bases outside the gene matches: 1.

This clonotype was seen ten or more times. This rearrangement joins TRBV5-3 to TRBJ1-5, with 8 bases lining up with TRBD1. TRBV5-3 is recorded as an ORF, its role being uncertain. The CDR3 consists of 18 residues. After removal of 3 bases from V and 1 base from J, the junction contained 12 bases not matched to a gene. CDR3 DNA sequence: TGTGCCAGAAGCTCTAAAACCGGACAGGGCAAGAGCAATCAGCCCCAGCATTTT. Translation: CARSSKTGQGKSNQPQHF.

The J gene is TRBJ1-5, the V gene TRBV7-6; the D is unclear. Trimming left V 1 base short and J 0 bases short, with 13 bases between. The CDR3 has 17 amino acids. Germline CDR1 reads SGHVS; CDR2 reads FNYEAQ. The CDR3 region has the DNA TGTGCCAGCAGCTTAGGGGCCGGCCCTTTTAGCAATCAGCCCCAGCATTTT. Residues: CASSLGAGPFSNQPQHF.

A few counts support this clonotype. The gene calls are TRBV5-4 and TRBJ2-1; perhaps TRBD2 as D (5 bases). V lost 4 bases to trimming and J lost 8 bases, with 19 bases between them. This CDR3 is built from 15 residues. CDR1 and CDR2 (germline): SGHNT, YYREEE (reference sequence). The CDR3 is CASSLRLTGTDEQFF. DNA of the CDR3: TGTGCCAGCAGCCTCAGACTAACGGGCACAGATGAGCAGTTCTTC.

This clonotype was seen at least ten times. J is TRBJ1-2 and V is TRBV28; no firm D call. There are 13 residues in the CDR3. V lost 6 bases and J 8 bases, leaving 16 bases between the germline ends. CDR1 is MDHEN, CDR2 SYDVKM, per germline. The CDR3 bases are TGTGCCAGCAGCCTTCAGAAACCGATAGGCTACACCTTC. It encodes CASSLQKPIGYTF.

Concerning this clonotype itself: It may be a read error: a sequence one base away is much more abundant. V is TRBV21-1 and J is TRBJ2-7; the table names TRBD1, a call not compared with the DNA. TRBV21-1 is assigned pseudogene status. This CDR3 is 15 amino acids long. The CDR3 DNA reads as TGTGCCAGCAGCCCTTCAATGGACCGTCCCCACGAGCAGTACTTC. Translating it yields CASSPSMDRPHEQYF.